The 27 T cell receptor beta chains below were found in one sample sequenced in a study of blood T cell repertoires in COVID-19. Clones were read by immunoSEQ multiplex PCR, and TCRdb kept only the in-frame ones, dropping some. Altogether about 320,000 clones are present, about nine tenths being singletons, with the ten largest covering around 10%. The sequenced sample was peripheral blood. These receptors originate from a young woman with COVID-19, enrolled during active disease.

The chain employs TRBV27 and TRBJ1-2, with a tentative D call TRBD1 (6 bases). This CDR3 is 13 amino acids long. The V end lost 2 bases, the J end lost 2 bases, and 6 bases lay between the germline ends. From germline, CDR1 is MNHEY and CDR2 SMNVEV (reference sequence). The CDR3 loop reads CASSLGTNYGYTF. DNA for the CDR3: TGTGCCAGCAGTTTAGGGACAAACTATGGCTACACCTTC.

Here the CDR3 reads CASKQVNTGELFF. CDR3 nucleotides: TGCGCCAGCAAGCAGGTCAACACCGGGGAGCTGTTTTTT. This sequence joins TRBV5-1 and TRBJ2-2; no reliable D call. Trimming pared 6 bases from V and 2 bases from J, leaving 8 bases between. The CDR3 has 13 amino acids. Germline lookup yields CDR1 SGHRS and CDR2 YFSETQ.

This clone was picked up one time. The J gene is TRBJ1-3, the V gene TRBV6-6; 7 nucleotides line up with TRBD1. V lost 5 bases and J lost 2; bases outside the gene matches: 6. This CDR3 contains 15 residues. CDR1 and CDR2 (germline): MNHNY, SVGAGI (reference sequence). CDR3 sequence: CASSQQGMPGNTIYF. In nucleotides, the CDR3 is TGTGCCAGCAGTCAACAGGGGATGCCTGGAAACACCATATATTTT.

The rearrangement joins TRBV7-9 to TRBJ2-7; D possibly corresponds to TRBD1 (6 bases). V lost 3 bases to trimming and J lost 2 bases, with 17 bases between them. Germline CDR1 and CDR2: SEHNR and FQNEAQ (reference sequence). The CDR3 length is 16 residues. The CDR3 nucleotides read TGTGCCAGCAGCTTTCCCCCGGGACAATCTCCCTACGAGCAGTACTTC. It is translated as CASSFPPGQSPYEQYF. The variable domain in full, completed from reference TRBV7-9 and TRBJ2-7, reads DTGVSQNPRHKITKRGQNVTFRCDPISEHNRLYWYRQTLGQGPEFLTYFQNEAQLEKSRLLSDRFSAERPKGSFSTLEIQRTEQGDSAMYLCASSFPPGQSPYEQYFGPGTRLTVT.

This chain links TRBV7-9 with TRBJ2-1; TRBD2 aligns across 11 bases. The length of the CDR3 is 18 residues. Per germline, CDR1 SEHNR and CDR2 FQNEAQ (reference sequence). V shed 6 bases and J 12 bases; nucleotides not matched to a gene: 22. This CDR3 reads CASRPVPGSASGGSSQFF. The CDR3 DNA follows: TGTGCCAGCAGACCCGTACCGGGATCGGCTAGCGGGGGGTCCTCGCAGTTCTTC.

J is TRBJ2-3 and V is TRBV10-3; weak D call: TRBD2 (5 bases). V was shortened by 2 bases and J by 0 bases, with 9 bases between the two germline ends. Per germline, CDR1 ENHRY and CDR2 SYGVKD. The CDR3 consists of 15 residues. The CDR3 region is CAISEMRTSTDTQYF. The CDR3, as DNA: TGTGCCATCAGTGAGATGAGGACTAGCACAGATACGCAGTATTTT.

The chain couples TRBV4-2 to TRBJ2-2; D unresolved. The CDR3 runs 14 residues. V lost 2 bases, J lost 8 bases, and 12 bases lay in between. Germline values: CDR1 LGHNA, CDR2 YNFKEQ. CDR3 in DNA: TGTGCCAGCAGCCAACCTAATCGAGCTGGGGAGCTGTTTTTT. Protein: CASSQPNRAGELFF.

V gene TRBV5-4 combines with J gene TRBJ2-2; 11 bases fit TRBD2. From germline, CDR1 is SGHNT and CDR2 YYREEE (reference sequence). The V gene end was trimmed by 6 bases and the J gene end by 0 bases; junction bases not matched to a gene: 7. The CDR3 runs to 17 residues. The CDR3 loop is CASTVGSGGANTGELFF. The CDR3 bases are TGTGCCAGCACCGTCGGTAGCGGGGGGGCGAACACCGGGGAGCTGTTTTTT.

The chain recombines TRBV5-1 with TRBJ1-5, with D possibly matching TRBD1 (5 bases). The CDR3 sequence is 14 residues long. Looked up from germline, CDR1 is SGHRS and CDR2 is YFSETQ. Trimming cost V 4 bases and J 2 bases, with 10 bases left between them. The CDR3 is CASSPGGRNQPQHF. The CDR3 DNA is TGCGCCAGCAGCCCCGGGGGTCGCAATCAGCCCCAGCATTTT.

CDR3 region: CASSLIPKAYEKLFF. Written as DNA, the CDR3 is TGTGCCAGCAGCTTGATCCCAAAAGCATATGAAAAACTGTTTTTT. The V call is TRBV5-8, the J call TRBJ1-4; the D is unclear. The CDR3 is made up of 15 amino acids. V dropped 1 base and J dropped 6 bases, with 13 bases sitting between them. The germline V gene has CDR1 SGHTS and CDR2 YDEGEE.

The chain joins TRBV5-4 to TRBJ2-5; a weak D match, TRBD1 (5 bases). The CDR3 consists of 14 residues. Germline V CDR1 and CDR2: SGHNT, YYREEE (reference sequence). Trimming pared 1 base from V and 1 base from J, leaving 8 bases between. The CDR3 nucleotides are TGTGCCAGCAGCTTGACACAGGCCCAAGAGACCCAGTACTTC. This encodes CASSLTQAQETQYF.

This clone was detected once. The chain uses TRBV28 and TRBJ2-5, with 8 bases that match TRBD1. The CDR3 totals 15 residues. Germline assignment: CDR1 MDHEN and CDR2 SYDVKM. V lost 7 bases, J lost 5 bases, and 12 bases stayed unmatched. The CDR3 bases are TGTGCCAGCACGAGGGTGGCAGGGGGCGCGGAGACCCAGTACTTC. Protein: CASTRVAGGAETQYF.

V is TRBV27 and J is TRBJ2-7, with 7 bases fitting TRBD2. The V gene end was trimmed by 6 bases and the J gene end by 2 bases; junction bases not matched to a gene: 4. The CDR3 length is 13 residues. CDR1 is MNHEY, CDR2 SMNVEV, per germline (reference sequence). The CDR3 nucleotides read TGTGCCAGCAGCCAGGGACTAACCTACGAGCAGTACTTC. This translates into CASSQGLTYEQYF.

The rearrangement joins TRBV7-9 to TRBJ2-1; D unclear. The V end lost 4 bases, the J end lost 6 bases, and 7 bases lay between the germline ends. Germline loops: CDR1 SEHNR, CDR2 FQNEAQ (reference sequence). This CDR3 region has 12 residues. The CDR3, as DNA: TGTGCCAGCAGCTACAGTTCCAATGAGCAGTTCTTC. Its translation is CASSYSSNEQFF.

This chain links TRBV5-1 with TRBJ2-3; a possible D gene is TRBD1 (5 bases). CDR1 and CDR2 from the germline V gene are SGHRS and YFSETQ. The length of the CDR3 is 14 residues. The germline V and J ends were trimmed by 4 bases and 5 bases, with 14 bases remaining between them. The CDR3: CASSPQGTGDTQYF. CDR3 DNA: TGCGCCAGCAGCCCTCAGGGTACGGGAGATACGCAGTATTTT.

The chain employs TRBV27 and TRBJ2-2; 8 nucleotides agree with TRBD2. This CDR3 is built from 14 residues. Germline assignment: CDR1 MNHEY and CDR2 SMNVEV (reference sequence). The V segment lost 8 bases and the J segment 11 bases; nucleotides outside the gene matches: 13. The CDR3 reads CASGYSGEIGELFF. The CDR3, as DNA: TGTGCCAGCGGTTATAGCGGGGAGATCGGAGAGCTGTTTTTT.

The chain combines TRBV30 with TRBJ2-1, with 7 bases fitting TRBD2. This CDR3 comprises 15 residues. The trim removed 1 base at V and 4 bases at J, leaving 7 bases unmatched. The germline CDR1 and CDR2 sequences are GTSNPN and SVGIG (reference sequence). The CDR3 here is CAWSEERGVYNEQFF. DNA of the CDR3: TGTGCCTGGAGTGAGGAGCGGGGAGTGTACAATGAGCAGTTCTTC.

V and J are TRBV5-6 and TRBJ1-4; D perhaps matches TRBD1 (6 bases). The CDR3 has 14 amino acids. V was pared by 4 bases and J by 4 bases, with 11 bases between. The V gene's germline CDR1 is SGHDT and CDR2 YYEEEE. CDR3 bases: TGTGCCAGCAGCCCGTTCAGGGGTAATGAAAAACTGTTTTTT. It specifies CASSPFRGNEKLFF.

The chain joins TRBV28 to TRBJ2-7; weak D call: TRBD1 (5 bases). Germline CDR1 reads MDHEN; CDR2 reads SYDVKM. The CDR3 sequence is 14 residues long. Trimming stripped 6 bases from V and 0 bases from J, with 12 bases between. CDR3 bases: TGTGCCAGCAGCGACCAGGGCTACTCCTACGAGCAGTACTTC. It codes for CASSDQGYSYEQYF.

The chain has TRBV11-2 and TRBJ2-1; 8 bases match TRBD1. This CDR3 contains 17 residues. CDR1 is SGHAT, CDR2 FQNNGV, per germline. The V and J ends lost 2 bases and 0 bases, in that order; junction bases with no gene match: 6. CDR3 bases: TGTGCCAGCAGCTTACGATCCGGACAGGGCTCCTACAATGAGCAGTTCTTC. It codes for CASSLRSGQGSYNEQFF. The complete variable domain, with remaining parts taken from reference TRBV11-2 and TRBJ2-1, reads EAGVAQSPRYKIIEKRQSVAFWCNPISGHATLYWYQQILGQGPKLLIQFQNNGVVDDSQLPKDRFSAERLKGVDSTLKIQPAKLEDSAVYLCASSLRSGQGSYNEQFFGPGTRLTVL.

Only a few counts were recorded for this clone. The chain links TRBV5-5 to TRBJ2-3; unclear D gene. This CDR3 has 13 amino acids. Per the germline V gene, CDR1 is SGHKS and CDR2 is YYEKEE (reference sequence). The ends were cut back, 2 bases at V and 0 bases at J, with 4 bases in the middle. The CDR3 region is CASSFSSTDTQYF. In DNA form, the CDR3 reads TGTGCCAGCAGCTTCTCTAGCACAGATACGCAGTATTTT.

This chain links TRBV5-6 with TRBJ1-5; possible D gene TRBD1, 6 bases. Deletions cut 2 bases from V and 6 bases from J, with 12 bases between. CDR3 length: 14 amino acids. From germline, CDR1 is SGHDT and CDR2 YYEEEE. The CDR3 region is CASSLGTGRQPQHF. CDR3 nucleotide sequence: TGTGCCAGCAGCTTAGGAACAGGGCGTCAGCCCCAGCATTTT. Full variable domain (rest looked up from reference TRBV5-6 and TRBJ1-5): DAGVTQSPTHLIKTRGQQVTLRCSPKSGHDTVSWYQQALGQGPQFIFQYYEEEERQRGNFPDRFSGHQFPNYSSELNVNALLLGDSALYLCASSLGTGRQPQHFGDGTRLSIL.

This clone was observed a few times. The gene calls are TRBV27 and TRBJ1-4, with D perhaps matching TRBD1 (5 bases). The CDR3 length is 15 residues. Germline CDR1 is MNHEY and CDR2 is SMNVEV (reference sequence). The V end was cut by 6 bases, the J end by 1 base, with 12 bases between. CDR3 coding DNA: TGTGCCAGCAGCTTCCGACAGTTAACTAATGAAAAACTGTTTTTT. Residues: CASSFRQLTNEKLFF.

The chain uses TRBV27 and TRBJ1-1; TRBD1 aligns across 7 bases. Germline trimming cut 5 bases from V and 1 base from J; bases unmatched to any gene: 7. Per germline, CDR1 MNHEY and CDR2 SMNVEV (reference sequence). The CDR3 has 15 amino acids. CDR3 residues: CASSPDRTPNTEAFF. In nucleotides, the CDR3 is TGTGCCAGCAGTCCGGACAGGACACCGAACACTGAAGCTTTCTTT.

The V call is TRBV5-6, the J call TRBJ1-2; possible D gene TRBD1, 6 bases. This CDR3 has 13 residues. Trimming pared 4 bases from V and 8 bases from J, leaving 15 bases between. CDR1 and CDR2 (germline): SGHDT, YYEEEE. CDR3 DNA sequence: TGTGCCAGCAGCCTACAGGGTGCTGGCGGCTACACCTTC. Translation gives CASSLQGAGGYTF.

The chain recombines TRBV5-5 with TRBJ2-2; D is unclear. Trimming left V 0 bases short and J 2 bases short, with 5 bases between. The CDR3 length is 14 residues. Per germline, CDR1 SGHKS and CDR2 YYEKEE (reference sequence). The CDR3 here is CASSLATNTGELFF. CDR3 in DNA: TGTGCCAGCAGCTTGGCTACCAACACCGGGGAGCTGTTTTTT.

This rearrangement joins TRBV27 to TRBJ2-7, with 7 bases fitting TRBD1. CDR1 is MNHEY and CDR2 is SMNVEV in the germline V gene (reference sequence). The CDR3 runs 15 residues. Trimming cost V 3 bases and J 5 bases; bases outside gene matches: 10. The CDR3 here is CASSLGSTGYHEQYF. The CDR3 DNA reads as TGTGCCAGCAGTTTGGGATCGACAGGGTACCACGAGCAGTACTTC.